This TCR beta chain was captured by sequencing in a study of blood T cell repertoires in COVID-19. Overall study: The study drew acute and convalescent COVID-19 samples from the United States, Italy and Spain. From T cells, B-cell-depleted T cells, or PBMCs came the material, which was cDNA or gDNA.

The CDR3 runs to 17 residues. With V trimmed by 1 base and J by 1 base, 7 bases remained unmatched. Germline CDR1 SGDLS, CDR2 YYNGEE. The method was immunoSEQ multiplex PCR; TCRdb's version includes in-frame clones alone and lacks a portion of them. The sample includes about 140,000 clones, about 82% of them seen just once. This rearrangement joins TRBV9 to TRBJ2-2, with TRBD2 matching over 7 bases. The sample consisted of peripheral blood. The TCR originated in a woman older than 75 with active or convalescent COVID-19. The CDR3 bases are TGTGCCAGCAGCGTATGGGGCCGCGGGGGGAACACCGGGGAGCTGTTTTTT. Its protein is CASSVWGRGGNTGELFF.